The present T cell receptor (beta chain) was sequenced within a study of molecular identifiers for immune sequencing clone quantification (dated by TCRdb to the late 2010s). About the full investigation: For a replicate experiment, RNA from roughly 18,000 or 92,000 naive CD8 T cells was divided into five aliquots, and four of the five aliquots were sequenced. This methods study used CD8 T cells to benchmark TCR RNA copy counting and molecular-identifier clustering-based TCR repertoire sequencing (MIDCIRS).

The paper as a whole reports these results and caveats: Naive libraries contained spiked-in Jurkat TCR RNA (10 copies' worth), which is not part of the donor repertoire. When barcode sub-clustering was left out, chimeric consensus sequences inflated TCR diversity, with chimeras reaching as high as 47%. Highly expanded clone sizes could be underestimated because identical TCR molecules may share a barcode. Spiked-in Jurkat TCR RNA equivalent to a single cell was reported to be detectable even among 850,000 to 1,000,000 naive CD8 T cells. Modeling indicated about 3 TCR RNA copies recovered per cell, compared with around 10 by digital PCR, which implies a capture efficiency of approximately 30%. Clones above 20 RNA copies held over 97% of molecules in CMV-specific effector cells but under 1% in naive cells.

Worth noting for this clonotype: Its target antigen remains unknown. Base quality data are lacking; no much larger clone is found one base away.

From its cysteine to its phenylalanine, the CDR3 spans 17 amino acids. Only the CDR3 portion is preserved as DNA: 51 bases, with reading frame beginning at the first base. CDR1 and CDR2 (SGHAT, FQNNGV) derive from the germline V gene. The V end gives up 5 bases and the J end 1 base, leaving 10 bases in the junction not matched to a gene. Libraries of naive CD8 T cells were built from about 21,000 to 970,000 sorted cells, with 10%, 30% or 50% of the purified RNA used. On a BD FACSAria II, naive CD8 T cells were FACS-sorted as CD8+CD4-CCR7+CD45RA+ and collected into RLT Plus buffer. More than 8 TCR copies' worth of Jurkat RNA were spiked into 20,000-1,000,000 naive CD8 T cell samples to test detection sensitivity. Enrichment of CD8 T cells was done with RosetteSep CD8+ T Cell Enrichment Cocktail plus Ficoll-Paque, and ACK red cell lysis came afterward. Library preparation employed PCR. The sequencer was an Illumina HiSeq 4000. Bulk TCR libraries were prepared as previously described, using TCR primers listed in Table S5. The Qiagen AllPrep DNA/RNA kit was used to purify total RNA. Reads from multiple sequencing runs of the same library were pooled before analysis. Regarding the original processing steps: Reads were retained only if the reads had an exact TCR constant sequence, and the retained reads were trimmed to 150 nt and grouped according to their 12-nt molecular barcodes. Reads within each barcode group were sub-clustered using a 15% Levenshtein threshold, and quality-weighted consensus sequences were constructed for each RNA molecule. Non-functional sequences were discarded, and so were lower-count sequences lying one edit away from another sequence. Based on a fit of two negative binomial distributions, barcode sub-clusters having less than 20% of the maximum read count were discarded. The raw public reads went through TCRdb reprocessing: fastp at Q25, MiXCR clone calling, in-frame beta chains kept. Entries are consolidated by CDR3 protein sequence, retaining the most common genes and DNA. The V and J calls, along with clone size, are taken from TCRdb and not from the paper's own processing. Within this sample are just under 650,000 distinct CDR3 sequences, with just under 20% of them counted one time only. In total, the top ten clones hold roughly 0.83% of the sample.

Recombination connected TRBV11-2 to TRBJ2-1, with 8 central nucleotides matching TRBD2. This receptor was taken from a human donor in good health. Some libraries in this study had Jurkat cell RNA spiked in. Sequencing was done on a sample of naive CD8+ T cells from blood, with Jurkat cell RNA spiked in. Explained via the paper, the cell subset or site label denotes: FACS-sorted CD8+CD4-CCR7+CD45RA+ naive T cells. The encoded CDR3 is CASSQSPGLVSYNEQFF. The nucleotides read TGTGCCAGCAGCCAATCCCCGGGACTAGTTTCCTACAATGAGCAGTTCTTC.